The T cell receptor beta chain under discussion was sequenced for a study of CD8 T cells in Susac syndrome. Random hexamers were used to reverse transcribe an amount of 0.5 to 1 ug RNA. TCRdb re-derived calls from the immunoSEQ multiplex PCR reads in MiXCR, one entry per CDR3 protein. The table lists roughly 120,000 distinct CDR3 sequences, 90% to 95% of them singletons. This CDR3 is built from 14 residues. Looked up from germline, CDR1 is SGHVS and CDR2 is FQNEAQ. V lost 5 bases and J 5 bases, leaving 15 bases between the germline ends. V and J are TRBV7-8 and TRBJ1-1; D is uncertain. Sequenced material: CD4+ T cells from PBMCs. The clonotype originates from a human donor with multiple sclerosis. This CDR3 reads CASSPMGGVTEAFF. The CDR3 DNA follows: TGTGCCAGCAGCCCCATGGGTGGGGTAACTGAAGCTTTCTTT.